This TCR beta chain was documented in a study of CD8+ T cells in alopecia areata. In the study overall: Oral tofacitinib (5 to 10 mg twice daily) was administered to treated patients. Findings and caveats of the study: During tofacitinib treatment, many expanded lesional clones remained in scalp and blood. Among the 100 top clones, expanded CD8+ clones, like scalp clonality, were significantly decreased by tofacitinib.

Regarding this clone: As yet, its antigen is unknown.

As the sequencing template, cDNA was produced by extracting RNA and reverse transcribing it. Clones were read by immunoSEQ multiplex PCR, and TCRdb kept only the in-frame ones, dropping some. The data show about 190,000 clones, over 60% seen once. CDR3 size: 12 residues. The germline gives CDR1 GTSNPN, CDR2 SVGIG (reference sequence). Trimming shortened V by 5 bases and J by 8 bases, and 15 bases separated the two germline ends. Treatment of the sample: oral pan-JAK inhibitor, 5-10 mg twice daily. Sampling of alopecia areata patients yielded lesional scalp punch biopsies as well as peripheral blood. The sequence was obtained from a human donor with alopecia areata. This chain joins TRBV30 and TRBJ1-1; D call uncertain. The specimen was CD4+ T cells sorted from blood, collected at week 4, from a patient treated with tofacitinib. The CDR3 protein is CAWDKRRTEAFF. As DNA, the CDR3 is TGTGCCTGGGATAAAAGAAGAACAGAAGCTTTCTTT.